A selection of T cell receptor beta chains follows, all from one sample in a study of blood T cells in healthy people across ages. One entry per CDR3 protein results from TCRdb running MiXCR on the 5' RACE reads. In the table there are around 800,000 distinct CDR3 sequences, around half of which are singletons. Sequencing input: blood. The receptors were gathered from a man aged 80 or over in good health. CDR3s include the opening cysteine and the closing phenylalanine or tryptophan. The D gene is left open where the match is weak. Some rows mark clone size as missing; the rest say once, few, many or name a class of expanded clone.

cdr3_aa,cdr3_nt,d_call,clone_size,j_call,v_call
CASSFGWSYNEQFF,TGCGCCAGCAGCTTTGGTTGGTCCTACAATGAGCAGTTCTTC,.,few,TRBJ2-1,TRBV5-1
CASSQQAGGTDTQYF,TGTGCCAGCAGCCAACAAGCGGGGGGGACAGATACGCAGTATTTT,TRBD2,.,TRBJ2-3,TRBV7-3
CASSYDGQGKRELFF,TGTGCCAGCAGTTACGACGGACAGGGGAAAAGGGAGCTGTTTTTT,TRBD1,once,TRBJ2-2,TRBV6-5
CASRLDGPAGYEQYF,TGTGCCAGCAGATTGGACGGACCGGCAGGCTACGAGCAGTACTTC,.,.,TRBJ2-7,TRBV2
CSETKPGQGTDTQYF,TGCAGCGAGACCAAACCGGGCCAAGGAACAGATACGCAGTATTTT,.,.,TRBJ2-3,TRBV29-1
CASSPIAGVVNNVQFF,TGTGCCAGCAGCCCTATAGCGGGAGTAGTCAACAATGTGCAGTTCTTC,TRBD2,.,TRBJ2-1,TRBV3-1
CASSQDQGVGEQYF,TGTGCCAGCAGCCAAGATCAGGGCGTCGGCGAGCAGTACTTC,.,few,TRBJ2-7,TRBV4-2
CASSQVQGSSYEQYF,TGTGCCAGCAGCCAGGTTCAGGGTTCTTCCTACGAGCAGTACTTC,.,many,TRBJ2-7,TRBV3-1
CSVPTGEPYNEQFF,TGCAGCGTTCCAACAGGGGAACCCTACAATGAGCAGTTCTTC,TRBD1,many,TRBJ2-1,TRBV29-1
CSAETGTGVNLQETQYF,TGCAGTGCTGAAACCGGGACAGGGGTTAATCTTCAAGAGACCCAGTACTTC,TRBD1,.,TRBJ2-5,TRBV20-1
CASSFLGTGFDGEQFF,TGTGCCAGCAGTTTTCTGGGGACAGGGTTTGACGGTGAGCAGTTCTTC,TRBD1,.,TRBJ2-1,TRBV27
CASSSGTSGSVRTDTQYF,TGTGCCAGCAGTTCCGGGACTAGCGGGAGTGTTAGGACAGATACGCAGTATTTT,TRBD2,.,TRBJ2-3,TRBV28
CASSPRLGQQYEQYF,TGCGCCAGCAGCCCGCGCCTGGGACAGCAGTACGAGCAGTACTTC,TRBD1,few,TRBJ2-7,TRBV4-3
CSVEDPGYSSYNEQFF,TGCAGCGTTGAAGATCCCGGATACAGCTCCTACAATGAGCAGTTCTTC,.,.,TRBJ2-1,TRBV29-1
CSAQTRYEQYF,TGCAGTGCACAAACAAGATACGAGCAGTACTTC,.,few,TRBJ2-7,TRBV20-1
CSARDNRGQNTEAFF,TGCAGTGCTAGAGATAACCGGGGGCAGAACACTGAAGCTTTCTTT,.,.,TRBJ1-1,TRBV20-1
CASSPSGRWNEQFF,TGTGCCAGCAGCCCTAGCGGGAGGTGGAATGAGCAGTTCTTC,TRBD2,few,TRBJ2-1,TRBV9
CASSFSSSNTQYF,TGTGCCAGCAGCTTTAGCAGCTCGAATACGCAGTATTTT,.,few,TRBJ2-3,TRBV7-2
CSGPGQPVPPETQYF,TGCAGCGGACCGGGACAGCCGGTCCCTCCGGAGACCCAGTACTTC,TRBD1,.,TRBJ2-5,TRBV29-1
CASSLAGYGTAYNEQFF,TGCGCCAGCAGCTTGGCTGGGTACGGGACAGCCTACAATGAGCAGTTCTTC,TRBD1,.,TRBJ2-1,TRBV5-1
CASSSQTNTEAFF,TGTGCCAGCAGCTCGCAGACGAACACTGAGGCTTTCTTT,.,.,TRBJ1-1,TRBV7-7
CASSLVPPPMYF,TGTGCCAGCAGCTTAGTTCCGCCTCCAATGTACTTC,.,.,TRBJ2-5,TRBV7-2
CASSQATGTLYEQYF,TGTGCCAGCAGCCAAGCGACAGGAACTCTGTACGAGCAGTACTTC,.,few,TRBJ2-7,TRBV4-2
CASRGQTLTEAFF,TGTGCCAGCAGGGGACAGACTCTCACTGAAGCTTTCTTT,TRBD1,.,TRBJ1-1,TRBV27
CASSQHRDTEAFF,TGTGCCAGCAGTCAACACCGGGACACTGAAGCTTTCTTT,.,.,TRBJ1-1,TRBV12-3/TRBV12-4
CAISDAQRIGELFF,TGTGCCATCAGTGACGCCCAGAGGATCGGGGAGCTGTTTTTT,.,.,TRBJ2-2,TRBV10-3
CASSQDPTSSKRVSYNEQFF,TGCGCCAGCAGCCAAGATCCGACTAGCTCTAAGAGGGTTTCCTACAATGAGCAGTTCTTC,TRBD2,few,TRBJ2-1,TRBV4-1
CSAPGLAGDTQYF,TGCAGTGCCCCGGGACTAGCGGGGGATACGCAGTATTTT,TRBD2,.,TRBJ2-3,TRBV20-1
CASSRLAEIYEQYF,TGTGCCAGCAGTCGACTAGCGGAGATCTACGAGCAGTACTTC,TRBD2,few,TRBJ2-7,TRBV7-2
CASSPGTVGYTF,TGTGCCAGCAGCCCCGGGACAGTTGGCTACACCTTC,TRBD1,many,TRBJ1-2,TRBV12-3/TRBV12-4
CSARDTLAGGGGEQYF,TGCAGTGCTAGAGATACGCTAGCGGGAGGCGGGGGTGAGCAGTACTTC,TRBD2,few,TRBJ2-7,TRBV20-1
CASEGGGGELFF,TGTGCCAGCGAGGGAGGTGGCGGGGAGCTGTTTTTT,.,few,TRBJ2-2,TRBV12-3/TRBV12-4
CASSRDRGHEQYF,TGTGCCAGCAGCCGGGACAGGGGGCACGAGCAGTACTTC,TRBD1,few,TRBJ2-7,TRBV7-7
CASRDTGAQETQYF,TGCGCCAGCAGGGATACTGGGGCCCAAGAGACCCAGTACTTC,.,.,TRBJ2-5,TRBV5-1
CSAFLGQHLQTQYF,TGCAGTGCTTTCCTGGGACAGCACCTCCAGACCCAGTACTTC,TRBD1,.,TRBJ2-5,TRBV20-1
CASTEYRGWKARGAEAFF,TGTGCCAGCACCGAATATCGAGGGTGGAAGGCTCGGGGCGCTGAAGCTTTCTTT,.,.,TRBJ1-1,TRBV6-1
CASGGGPGGSYEQYF,TGTGCCAGCGGAGGGGGGCCGGGCGGCTCCTACGAGCAGTACTTC,.,.,TRBJ2-7,TRBV6-1
CASSPGQDGETQYF,TGTGCCAGCAGTCCTGGGCAGGATGGGGAGACCCAGTACTTC,.,.,TRBJ2-5,TRBV7-6
CASSNSTSGVEQYF,TGTGCCAGCAGCAACAGTACTAGCGGCGTCGAGCAGTACTTC,TRBD2,once,TRBJ2-7,TRBV7-6
CASSYSRVGTQYF,TGTGCCAGCAGTTATTCCAGGGTTGGTACGCAGTATTTT,.,.,TRBJ2-3,TRBV6-5
CASGLAGGEETQYF,TGTGCCAGCGGGCTAGCGGGAGGGGAAGAGACCCAGTACTTC,TRBD2,.,TRBJ2-5,TRBV7-3
CASSDWGNEQFF,TGTGCCAGCAGTGATTGGGGCAATGAGCAGTTCTTC,.,.,TRBJ2-1,TRBV2
CASSLEGNRGTYEQYF,TGCGCCAGCAGCTTGGAAGGGAACCGGGGAACCTACGAGCAGTACTTC,.,few,TRBJ2-7,TRBV5-1
CASSVAGGLNTEAFF,TGTGCCAGCAGCGTAGCAGGGGGCCTGAACACTGAAGCTTTCTTT,TRBD1,.,TRBJ1-1,TRBV9
CASSYPGSVQAQYF,TGTGCCAGCAGTTACCCGGGCAGCGTGCAGGCCCAGTACTTC,.,.,TRBJ2-5,TRBV6-6
CASSSGGTVINEQYF,TGTGCCAGCAGTTCAGGGGGGACAGTCATCAACGAGCAGTACTTC,.,.,TRBJ2-7,TRBV28
CASSVRSGIETQYF,TGTGCCAGCAGCGTTAGGAGCGGGATAGAGACCCAGTACTTC,TRBD2,.,TRBJ2-5,TRBV7-2
CASTDSSSYNSPLHF,TGTGCCAGCACTGACTCGAGCTCCTATAATTCACCCCTCCACTTT,.,once,TRBJ1-6,TRBV12-3/TRBV12-4